Each of the 31 T cell receptor beta chains below was sequenced from the same sample in a study of T cells after yellow fever vaccination. MiXCR was run by TCRdb on the 5' RACE reads, yielding one entry per CDR3 protein. The table includes 230,000 or so distinct CDR3 sequences, 3.6% detected once. Sequencing was performed on PBMCs, taken 15 days after the yellow fever booster vaccination. These receptors came from a man aged 18 to 29 who received the YFV17D yellow fever vaccine.

This clonotype was seen ten or more times. The gene calls are TRBV5-1 and TRBJ2-5; D is unclear. The CDR3 runs 13 residues. CDR1 is SGHRS, CDR2 YFSETQ, per germline. Trimming removed 2 bases at V and 4 bases at J, with 9 bases between. CDR3: CASSFEGSETQYF. In DNA, the CDR3 is TGCGCCAGCAGCTTTGAAGGTTCAGAGACCCAGTACTTC. Based on the CDR3 plus reference TRBV5-1 and TRBJ2-5, the full variable domain is KAGVTQTPRYLIKTRGQQVTLSCSPISGHRSVSWYQQTPGQGLQFLFEYFSETQRNKGNFPGRFSGRQFSNSRSEMNVSTLELGDSALYLCASSFEGSETQYFGPGTRLLVL.

This clonotype was seen many times. The V and J genes are TRBV4-1 and TRBJ2-2; perhaps TRBD1 as D (6 bases). The CDR3 is made up of 16 amino acids. Germline V gene sequence: CDR1 MGHRA, CDR2 YSYEKL. Deletions cut 7 bases from V and 1 base from J, with 16 bases between. The CDR3 nucleotides read TGCGCCAGCACCTTCGACCCGGGACAGAACACCGGGGAGCTGTTTTTT. It is translated as CASTFDPGQNTGELFF.

This clonotype was detected many times. The chain employs TRBV19 and TRBJ2-2, with D perhaps given as TRBD1 or TRBD2 (5 bases each). CDR1 is LNHDA and CDR2 is SQIVND in the germline V gene (reference sequence). The CDR3 has 14 amino acids. The ends were cut back, 8 bases at V and 2 bases at J, with 12 bases in the middle. The CDR3 here is CASDRDLNTGELFF. The CDR3 region has the DNA TGTGCCAGTGACCGGGACCTTAACACCGGGGAGCTGTTTTTT.

This clonotype was seen many times. V gene TRBV7-8 combines with J gene TRBJ2-5; 8 bases match TRBD1. V shed 5 bases, J shed 5 bases, and the junction held 16 bases outside the gene matches. CDR1 SGHVS and CDR2 FQNEAQ come from the germline V gene. The CDR3 length is 17 residues. The CDR3, as DNA: TGTGCCAGCAGCCCAAAGGGACAGGCCAGGGCTTATGAGACCCAGTACTTC. Its translation: CASSPKGQARAYETQYF.

This clonotype was counted many times. The chain employs TRBV7-2 and TRBJ1-4, with a tentative D call TRBD1 (5 bases). The CDR3 has 15 residues. Trimming stripped 0 bases from V and 11 bases from J, with 16 bases between. Germline assignment: CDR1 SGHTA and CDR2 FQGNSA. The CDR3 protein is CASSLAVAQGRKLFF. CDR3 sequence (DNA): TGTGCCAGCAGCTTAGCTGTGGCCCAGGGAAGGAAACTGTTTTTT.

This clonotype was picked up many times. The chain has TRBV29-1 and TRBJ2-3; no clear D. The length of the CDR3 is 13 residues. Trimming took off 4 bases at V and 2 bases at J, with 10 bases between the two ends. Germline V gene data show CDR1 as SQVTM and CDR2 as ANQGSEA. CDR3 nucleotide sequence: TGCAGCGTTGCTAGAAGGGCCACAGATACGCAGTATTTT. Residues: CSVARRATDTQYF.

Many counts were recorded for this clonotype. The rearrangement joins TRBV10-3 to TRBJ2-2, with a possible D match to TRBD1 (5 bases). Germline V CDR1 and CDR2: ENHRY, SYGVKD. V was pared by 11 bases and J by 5 bases, with 9 bases between. The length of the CDR3 is 11 residues. The CDR3 bases are TGTGCCGTCAAGGGGACCGGGGAGCTGTTTTTT. Translated: CAVKGTGELFF.

This clonotype appeared a single time. This chain uses TRBV6-5 with TRBJ2-7; D may be TRBD1 (6 bases). CDR3 length equals 17 residues. Trimming removed 0 bases at V and 0 bases at J, with 15 bases between. Germline values: CDR1 MNHEY, CDR2 SVGAGI. CDR3 nucleotides: TGTGCCAGCAGTTACTCGAATTGGGCGGACAGCTCCTACGAGCAGTACTTC. The encoded protein is CASSYSNWADSSYEQYF.

The chain joins TRBV4-3 to TRBJ1-2; D is unresolved. V lost 4 bases and J 8 bases, leaving 17 bases between the germline ends. CDR1 LGHNA and CDR2 YSLEER come from the germline V gene. The CDR3 is made up of 14 amino acids. The DNA of the CDR3 is TGCGCCAGCAGCCTTCATGGGAGGTTATGGGGCTACACCTTC. Translation: CASSLHGRLWGYTF.

Many counts were recorded for this clonotype. The rearrangement joins TRBV5-1 to TRBJ1-2; D unresolved. Germline V lookup: CDR1 SGHRS, CDR2 YFSETQ. The CDR3 is 13 amino acids. Deletions cut 3 bases from V and 2 bases from J, with 8 bases between. CDR3 sequence (DNA): TGCGCCAGCAGCTCCCTCGGGAACTATGGCTACACCTTC. Amino acids: CASSSLGNYGYTF.

This clonotype came up many times. J is TRBJ2-3 and V is TRBV18; the D gene is possibly TRBD2 (6 bases). The V gene lost 6 bases and the J gene lost 2 bases, with 15 bases spanning the gap. The V gene's germline CDR1 is KGHSH and CDR2 LQKENI. This CDR3 has 15 amino acids. This CDR3 is CASSHSRGTTDTQYF. The CDR3 DNA reads TGTGCCAGCTCTCACTCTCGCGGGACCACAGATACGCAGTATTTT.

This clonotype was observed at least ten times. The chain uses TRBV7-9 and TRBJ2-1; D is uncertain. CDR3 length: 12 residues. Germline V gene sequence: CDR1 SEHNR, CDR2 FQNEAQ (reference sequence). Trimming removed 1 base from V and 7 bases from J, with 5 bases in between. The chain's CDR3 is CASSLEKNEQFF. The CDR3 DNA reads as TGTGCCAGCAGCTTAGAGAAGAATGAGCAGTTCTTC.

This clonotype was observed many times. The V call is TRBV19, the J call TRBJ2-7; TRBD1 matches at 8 bases. CDR3 length: 14 amino acids. Losses at the gene ends were 6 bases for V and 5 bases for J; bases not matched to a gene: 9. From germline, CDR1 is LNHDA and CDR2 SQIVND (reference sequence). DNA for the CDR3: TGTGCCAGTAGCGATCCGGGACAGGTCCACGAGCAGTACTTC. This gives the protein CASSDPGQVHEQYF.

This clonotype was seen at least ten times. V gene TRBV7-2 combines with J gene TRBJ2-3, with D perhaps TRBD1 (6 bases). The germline V gene encodes CDR1 SGHTA and CDR2 FQGNSA. This CDR3 region has 12 residues. V lost 5 bases, J lost 9 bases, and 12 bases lay in between. The CDR3 reads CASSQGKRTQYF. DNA of the CDR3: TGTGCCAGCAGCCAGGGGAAGCGGACGCAGTATTTT.

At least ten counts were recorded for this clonotype. The chain couples TRBV15 to TRBJ1-1; D unresolved. Deletions cut 0 bases from V and 3 bases from J, with 11 bases between. Germline lookup yields CDR1 LNHNV and CDR2 YYDKDF (reference sequence). CDR3 size: 15 residues. The DNA for the CDR3 is TGTGCCACCAGCAGAGACCTGGGGTGGGACACTGAAGCTTTCTTT. Its translation: CATSRDLGWDTEAFF.

This clonotype was seen many times. V gene TRBV4-3 combines with J gene TRBJ2-3; D might be TRBD1 or TRBD2, each matching 5 bases. Germline V CDR1 and CDR2: LGHNA, YSLEER. This CDR3 region has 13 residues. Between the trimmed V and J ends, which lost 3 bases and 6 bases, there was a span of 10 bases. The CDR3: CASSQPGTDTQYF. CDR3 DNA sequence: TGCGCCAGCAGCCAGCCAGGGACGGATACGCAGTATTTT.

At least ten counts were recorded for this clonotype. J is TRBJ2-5 and V is TRBV20-1; TRBD2 is a possible D gene (6 bases). Trimming shortened V by 5 bases and J by 3 bases, and 28 bases separated the two germline ends. Germline CDR1 is DFQATT and CDR2 is SNEGSKA (reference sequence). CDR3 length: 18 residues. CDR3 in DNA: TGCAGTGCTCCCCCAGGAGGGGTATTTTTGCAAAAAGAAGAGACCCAGTACTTC. It yields the protein CSAPPGGVFLQKEETQYF.

This clonotype was seen ten or more times. V is TRBV20-1 and J is TRBJ2-2; perhaps TRBD1 as D (5 bases). In germline, CDR1 is DFQATT, CDR2 SNEGSKA (reference sequence). This CDR3 contains 13 residues. V lost 3 bases to trimming and J lost 4 bases, with 9 bases between them. The CDR3, as DNA: TGCAGTGCTAGGCTAAGGGGCACCGGGGAGCTGTTTTTT. The encoded protein is CSARLRGTGELFF.

This clonotype was observed many times. The chain uses TRBV14 and TRBJ1-3, with D tentatively TRBD1 (6 bases). V was shortened by 6 bases and J by 8 bases, with 14 bases between the two germline ends. The CDR3 loop spans 13 amino acids. Germline CDR1 is SGHDN and CDR2 is FVKESK. The CDR3 sequence is CASRVGHYDTIYF. CDR3 DNA sequence: TGTGCCAGCAGGGTGGGACATTACGACACCATATATTTT.

About this clonotype: This clone may be a read error of a much larger clone one base away. The V call is TRBV7-9, the J call TRBJ1-2; TRBD1 might be the D (5 bases). Looked up from germline, CDR1 is SEHNR and CDR2 is FQNEAQ (reference sequence). This CDR3 has 13 residues. CDR3 nucleotides: TGTGCCAGCAGCCCAATCGGGTTGTGGGGCTACGCCTTC. This gives the protein CASSPIGLWGYAF.

This clonotype was counted many times. This sequence joins TRBV7-9 and TRBJ1-4; D is undetermined. The CDR3 runs 15 residues. Germline V CDR1 and CDR2: SEHNR, FQNEAQ (reference sequence). Trimming took 1 base from V and 7 from J, leaving 13 bases between them. CDR3 loop: CASSLVRLAGEKLFF. The DNA of the CDR3 is TGTGCCAGCAGCTTAGTACGCCTCGCTGGTGAAAAACTGTTTTTT.

This clonotype was detected ten times or more. V and J are TRBV4-1 and TRBJ1-6; tentative D call: TRBD1 (5 bases). The germline V and J ends were trimmed by 4 bases and 3 bases, with 19 bases remaining between them. Germline CDR1 is MGHRA and CDR2 is YSYEKL. The CDR3 consists of 18 residues. In DNA form, the CDR3 reads TGCGCCAGCAGCCTATCCGGCTCGGGGCCATACTATAATTCACCCCTCCACTTT. It yields the protein CASSLSGSGPYYNSPLHF.

This clonotype was counted ten times or more. The rearrangement uses TRBV5-6 and TRBJ2-1, with D possibly TRBD2 on 6 matching bases. The CDR3 is 15 amino acids. Germline V CDR1 and CDR2: SGHDT, YYEEEE. Trimming removed 4 bases at V and 0 bases at J, with 11 bases between. The CDR3 bases are TGTGCCAGCAGCGGGGGACTTAGCTCCTACAATGAGCAGTTCTTC. Its protein is CASSGGLSSYNEQFF.

This clonotype occurred many times. This chain links TRBV14 with TRBJ2-7; a weak D match, TRBD2 (6 bases). CDR1 and CDR2 from the germline V gene are SGHDN and FVKESK. V was shortened by 6 bases and J by 3 bases, with 18 bases between the two germline ends. The CDR3 runs to 15 residues. CDR3 amino acids: CASSRLVPPNYEQYF. The DNA for the CDR3 is TGTGCCAGCAGTCGACTAGTCCCCCCGAACTACGAGCAGTACTTC.

This clonotype was observed at least ten times. This rearrangement joins TRBV7-3 to TRBJ2-4; D is uncertain. Germline CDR1 is SGHTA and CDR2 is FQGTGA. Trimming stripped 1 base from V and 8 bases from J, with 9 bases between. The CDR3 extends over 13 amino acids. The CDR3 DNA sequence: TGTGCCAGCAGCTTAAAGGGCGGAGACATTCAGTACTTC. This gives the protein CASSLKGGDIQYF.

On this clonotype itself: A much larger clone lies one base from this, so it may be a read error. This chain connects TRBV7-9 to TRBJ2-3; 9 bases map to TRBD1. The CDR3 runs to 13 residues. Germline CDR1 is SEHNR and CDR2 is FQNEAQ (reference sequence). CDR3 amino acids: CARSGTGTDTQYF. The CDR3 nucleotides read TGTGCCCGCAGCGGGACAGGGACAGATACGCAGTATTTT.

This clonotype has at least ten counts. CDR3 sequence: CASSQEFMAVQGYTF. The CDR3 DNA reads TGTGCCAGCAGCCAAGAGTTCATGGCAGTTCAGGGGTACACCTTC. This rearrangement joins TRBV14 to TRBJ1-2, with a possible D match to TRBD1 (6 bases). The CDR3 has 15 amino acids. Germline V gives CDR1 SGHDN, CDR2 FVKESK. V lost 0 bases and J lost 11, with 19 bases in between.

This clonotype was recorded many times. The chain employs TRBV12-3 or TRBV12-4 and TRBJ2-3, with TRBD2 identical over 8 bases. Germline trimming cut 2 bases from V and 2 bases from J; bases unmatched to any gene: 3. This CDR3 has 15 residues. This CDR3 reads CASSLLAGYTDTQYF. DNA of the CDR3: TGTGCCAGCAGTTTATTAGCGGGGTACACAGATACGCAGTATTTT.

This clonotype was counted ten times or more. The genes are TRBV9 and TRBJ1-2, with 9 bases that match TRBD1. V lost 3 bases to trimming and J lost 5 bases; unmatched junction nucleotides: 8. The length of the CDR3 is 15 residues. Germline loops: CDR1 SGDLS, CDR2 YYNGEE. DNA for the CDR3: TGTGCCAGCAGCGGCATCACAGGGGGCGCGTATGGCTACACCTTC. Protein sequence: CASSGITGGAYGYTF.

This clonotype was seen ten or more times. The chain links TRBV20-1 to TRBJ1-5; D is unresolved. This CDR3 is 12 amino acids long. Germline V gene data show CDR1 as DFQATT and CDR2 as SNEGSKA (reference sequence). Deletions cut 5 bases from V and 4 bases from J, with 9 bases between. This CDR3 is CSAVSGNQPQHF. Written as DNA, the CDR3 is TGCAGTGCTGTTTCCGGGAATCAGCCCCAGCATTTT.

This clonotype showed up many times. V is TRBV20-1 and J is TRBJ2-5, with unresolved D. The germline V and J ends were trimmed by 0 bases and 5 bases, with 16 bases remaining between them. The CDR3 is 15 residues long. CDR1 DFQATT and CDR2 SNEGSKA come from the germline V gene (reference sequence). CDR3 bases: TGCAGTGCTAGAGATGACCTAAGAACCCAGGAGACCCAGTACTTC. Amino acid sequence: CSARDDLRTQETQYF.